Sequencing of this TCR beta chain was carried out in a study of cytotoxic CD8 clonotypes in ibrutinib-treated CLL. Study background: Partial responders around 24, complete 2; 12 progressed and some 15 stayed in remission by median approximately 5.5 years.

Trimming cost V 1 base and J 6 bases, with 15 bases left between them. There are 15 residues in the CDR3. Per the germline V gene, CDR1 is MGHDK and CDR2 is SYGVNS. Here immunoSEQ multiplex PCR was the method, and the copy in TCRdb shows in-frame clones only, minus some. The profile shows approximately 45,000 clones, 65% of them singletons. With regard to this clone: Its antigen is not known.

Points from the study as a whole: Clonality (at baseline) was higher than in age-matched healthy donors and tracked circulating CD8+ T-cell counts. Clonality, elevated at ibrutinib response, dropped back toward baseline at progression. A difference in sampling times existed between sustained-remission and progressing patients.

The V gene is TRBV25-1, the J gene TRBJ1-1; D uncertain. The sample here was PBMCs, taken after 24 months of ibrutinib treatment. The sequence was obtained from a human donor with chronic lymphocytic leukemia. The CDR3 DNA reads as TGTGCCAGCAGTGAATCGGGCCCCTGGCACCCTGAAGCTTTCTTT. Translation gives CASSESGPWHPEAFF.